This T cell receptor (beta chain) appears in the sequencing data of a study of shared clonotypes between healthy human individuals (TCRdb year 2020). About the full investigation: A few men and a couple of women, aged 18 to 49 years, made up the cohort. Per donor, three plates each were used for CD4 naive and CD4 memory, two for CD8 naive, and one for CD8 memory. To estimate repertoire size and how much clonotypes are shared between individuals, the study performed deep sequencing of blood TCR repertoires from five healthy adults. To increase sequencing depth and limit assay-specific biases, different laboratories used diverse techniques to prepare libraries and sequence TCR repertoires. Between about 0.94 and 10 billion PBMCs per donor were obtained by leukapheresis. The study at large found these results: The genetic and exposure-history diversity represented was limited by the small number of donors. Roughly 5% of naive CD4, 3.5% of naive CD8, roughly 2.4% of memory CD4, and 0.4% of memory CD8 clonotypes were shared across several donors. Sampling was restricted to blood, and TCR repertoires in tissue are likely to differ from TCR repertoires in blood. Naive subsets generally had larger estimated clonotype richness than memory subsets did. Compared with non-shared clonotypes, clonotypes shared by all four sorted-subset donors had higher generation probabilities. Even with the large sequencing depth, rarefaction of the sorted-subset datasets indicated that sequencing was incomplete. Pairwise subsampling indicated that sequencing depth was expected to affect the degree of clonotype sharing among donors.

The CDR3 spans 17 residues, from the cysteine through the phenylalanine. Just CDR3 DNA is preserved here, 51 bases in frame from base 1. The germline V gene sets CDR1 to SGHVS and CDR2 to FQNEAQ. V drops 4 bases and J drops 2 bases, leaving 20 bases in between. Healthy HIV-negative adults with no recently reported acute infections or vaccinations were included as donors. Only Caucasian adults living in Nashville, Tennessee, USA were represented among the donors. Magnetic negative selection was used to enrich CD4+ T cells, after which naive cells were positively selected on CD45RA and the negative fraction became the memory subset. After blood collection by leukapheresis, PBMCs were isolated using Ficoll-Histopaque density gradient centrifugation and then cryopreserved in the vapor phase of liquid nitrogen. Purity and quantity of every magnetically sorted T cell population were checked by analytical flow cytometry. Genomic DNA was isolated from every sorted fraction and measured by UV absorbance on a Nanodrop 2000c.

TCR CDR3 regions were amplified from genomic DNA by multiplex PCR using the deep immunoSEQ assay. Genomic DNA extracted from each cell subset was distributed evenly over all wells of several immunoSEQ 96-well plates, and each plate served as one replicate. Each replicate PCR for sorted subsets received around 0.2 ug genomic DNA, equal to 30,000 or so T cell genomes. Purified libraries were quantified with a Qubit 3.0 fluorometer, sized on a Bioanalyzer 2100, and re-quantified with the KAPA Library Quantification kit. Every immunoSEQ 96-well plate was sequenced on a separate single-read 150-cycle Illumina NextSeq 550 flow cell. The original methods were these. Because the immunoSEQ output held only junctional sequences and lacked quality scores, the filtering could not match the filtering applied to full-length reads. To assign V/J genes and CDR3, sequences were annotated against IMGT germline references using PyIR, a Python wrapper for IgBLAST v1.9. Reads were removed for weak V/J assignments (E-value above 1e-6), missing CDR3, stop codons, out-of-frame junctions, or ambiguous translated residues. A V3J clonotype was defined by an identical inferred V gene, J gene, and CDR3 amino acid sequence. Percentage overlap between repertoires was calculated by dividing the number of shared unique clonotypes by the size of the smaller repertoire. Richness of each repertoire was evaluated using RTK rarefaction, the Chao1 estimator, and Recon v2.1 estimates of unobserved clonotypes. For all TCRbeta clonotypes obtained by the gDNA method from several donors, generation probabilities were computed with OLGA. Imported from immuneACCESS, the table was reduced by TCRdb to in-frame sequences with V and J called. These copies leave out some clones; in studies compared against another copy, an unresolved V gene accounts for under half, and the cause of the remainder is not known. V and J calls and clone size are as listed in that table; D and trimming were resolved from the DNA. Recorded for this sample are 2 million to 3 million clones; over 85% of them occurred a single time. 0.13% to 0.15% of the sample comes from the top ten.

On this clone itself: Its antigen remains undetermined. No base-level quality is on record; no much larger clone is a single base apart.

The material sequenced was naive CD4+ T cells sorted from blood. In light of the paper, this sample's cell subset or site label describes: CD45RA+ positively selected. The TCR comes from a man aged 18 to 29 in good health. This receptor chain uses TRBV7-8 and TRBJ1-2, and possibly TRBD1, on 5 matching bases. The CDR3 protein is CASSSEAGLGGNYGYTF. At the DNA level, the sequence is TGTGCCAGCAGCTCCGAGGCGGGGCTGGGGGGGAACTATGGCTACACCTTC. With the portions outside the CDR3 filled from the reference TRBV7-8 and TRBJ1-2 genes, the complete variable region becomes GAGVSQSPRYKVAKRGQDVALRCDPISGHVSLFWYQQALGQGPEFLTYFQNEAQLDKSGLPSDRFFAERPEGSVSTLKIQRTQQEDSAVYLCASSSEAGLGGNYGYTFGSGTRLTVV.